Following are 3 T cell receptor beta chains from one sample sequenced in a study of shared clonotypes between healthy human individuals. Profiled with immunoSEQ multiplex PCR; TCRdb holds only in-frame clones, not every one. The table has roughly 1,000,000 clones, approximately 80% seen once. Sequencing was performed on memory CD4+ T cells from PBMCs. Stated subset: CD45RA-negative fraction. The source is a man aged 18 to 29 in good health. Some clones in this sample may be carry-over from other donors' samples.

The gene calls are TRBV6-5 and TRBJ2-7; TRBD1 aligns across 10 bases. In germline, CDR1 is MNHEY, CDR2 SVGAGI. The trim removed 6 bases at V and 4 bases at J, leaving 9 bases unmatched. This CDR3 contains 15 residues. The CDR3 here is CASRPRQGATYEQYF. In DNA, the CDR3 is TGTGCCAGCAGACCTCGACAGGGGGCTACATACGAGCAGTACTTC.

The rearrangement links TRBV5-1 to TRBJ2-1; TRBD2 agrees at 8 bases. CDR3 length: 15 amino acids. Germline CDR1 SGHRS, CDR2 YFSETQ. With V trimmed by 0 bases and J by 5 bases, 4 bases remained unmatched. The CDR3 sequence: CASSLVSGNNNEQFF. The CDR3 DNA sequence: TGCGCCAGCAGCTTGGTTAGCGGGAATAACAATGAGCAGTTCTTC.

For this clone: Other nucleotide sequences from this sample produce the same CDR3. The chain is built from TRBV5-1 and TRBJ2-2; D is perhaps TRBD2 (5 bases). The CDR3 runs 15 residues. V was cut by 5 bases and J by 2 bases, with 13 bases left in between. In germline, CDR1 is SGHRS, CDR2 YFSETQ. The CDR3 loop reads CASSPRTGNTGELFF. The CDR3 DNA follows: TGCGCCAGCAGTCCGCGGACTGGAAACACCGGGGAGCTGTTTTTT.